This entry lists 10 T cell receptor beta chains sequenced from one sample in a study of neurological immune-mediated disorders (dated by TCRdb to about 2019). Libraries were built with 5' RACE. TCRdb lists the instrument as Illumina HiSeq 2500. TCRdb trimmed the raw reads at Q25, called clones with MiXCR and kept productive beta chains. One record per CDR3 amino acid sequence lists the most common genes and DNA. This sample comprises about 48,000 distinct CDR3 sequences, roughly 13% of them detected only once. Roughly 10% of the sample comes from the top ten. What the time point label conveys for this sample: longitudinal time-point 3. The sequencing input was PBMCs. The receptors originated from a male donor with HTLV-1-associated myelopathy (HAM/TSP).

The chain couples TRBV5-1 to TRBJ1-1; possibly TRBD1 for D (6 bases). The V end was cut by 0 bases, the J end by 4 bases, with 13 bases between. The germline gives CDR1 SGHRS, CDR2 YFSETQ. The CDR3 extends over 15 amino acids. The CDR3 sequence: CASSLALQGGTEAFF. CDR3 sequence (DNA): TGCGCCAGCAGCTTGGCGTTACAGGGAGGCACTGAAGCTTTCTTT.

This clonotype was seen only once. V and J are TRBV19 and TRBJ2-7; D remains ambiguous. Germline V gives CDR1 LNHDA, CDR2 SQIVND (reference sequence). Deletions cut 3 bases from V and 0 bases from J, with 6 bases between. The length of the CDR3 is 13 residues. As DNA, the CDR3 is TGTGCCAGTAGTATCGGTCCCTCCTACGAGCAGTACTTC. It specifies CASSIGPSYEQYF.

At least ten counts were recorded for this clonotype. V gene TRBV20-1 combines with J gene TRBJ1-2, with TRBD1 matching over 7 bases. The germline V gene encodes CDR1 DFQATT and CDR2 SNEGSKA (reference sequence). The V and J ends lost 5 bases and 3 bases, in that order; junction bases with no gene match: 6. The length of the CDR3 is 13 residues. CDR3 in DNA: TGCAGTGCTGAACCCGGACAGGACTATGGCTACACCTTC. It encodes CSAEPGQDYGYTF.

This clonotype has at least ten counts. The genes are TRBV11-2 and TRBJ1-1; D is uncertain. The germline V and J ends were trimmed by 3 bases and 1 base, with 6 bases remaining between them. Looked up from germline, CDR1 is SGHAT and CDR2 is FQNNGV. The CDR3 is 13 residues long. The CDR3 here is CASSFAPNTEAFF. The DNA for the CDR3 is TGTGCCAGCAGCTTTGCGCCGAACACTGAAGCTTTCTTT.

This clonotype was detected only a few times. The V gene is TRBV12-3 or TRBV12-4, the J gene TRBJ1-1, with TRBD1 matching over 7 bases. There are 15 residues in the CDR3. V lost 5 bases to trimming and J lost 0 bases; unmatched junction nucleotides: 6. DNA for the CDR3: TGTGCCAGCAGTCCTCTGGGACAGCTGAACACTGAAGCTTTCTTT. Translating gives CASSPLGQLNTEAFF.

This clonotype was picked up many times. CDR3 sequence: CASSLSRDRFEQYF. CDR3 bases: TGTGCCAGCAGCCTGTCCCGGGACAGATTCGAGCAGTACTTC. The chain has TRBV7-9 and TRBJ2-7; 7 bases line up with TRBD1. J was trimmed by 6 bases and V by 5 bases; bases with no gene match: 10. Germline CDR1 is SEHNR and CDR2 is FQNEAQ (reference sequence). There are 14 residues in the CDR3.

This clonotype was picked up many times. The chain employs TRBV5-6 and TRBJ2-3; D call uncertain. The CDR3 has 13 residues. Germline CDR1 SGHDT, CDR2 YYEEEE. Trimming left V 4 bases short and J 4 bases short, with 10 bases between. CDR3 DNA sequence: TGTGCCAGCAGCCCCCCAAGACCAGATACGCAGTATTTT. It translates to CASSPPRPDTQYF.

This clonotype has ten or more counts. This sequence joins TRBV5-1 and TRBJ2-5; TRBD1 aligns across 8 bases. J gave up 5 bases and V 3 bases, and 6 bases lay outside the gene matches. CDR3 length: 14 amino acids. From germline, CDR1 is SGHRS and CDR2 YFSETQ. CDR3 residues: CASSSGQGGETQYF. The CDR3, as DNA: TGCGCCAGCAGCTCAGGACAGGGTGGGGAGACCCAGTACTTC.

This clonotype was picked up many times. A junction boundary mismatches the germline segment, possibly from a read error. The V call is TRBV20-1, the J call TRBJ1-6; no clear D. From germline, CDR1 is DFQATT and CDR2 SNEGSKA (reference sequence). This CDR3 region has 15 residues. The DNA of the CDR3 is TGCAGTGCTAAACTCCCCGGGTCCTTTAATTCACCCCTCCACTTT. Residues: CSAKLPGSFNSPLHF.

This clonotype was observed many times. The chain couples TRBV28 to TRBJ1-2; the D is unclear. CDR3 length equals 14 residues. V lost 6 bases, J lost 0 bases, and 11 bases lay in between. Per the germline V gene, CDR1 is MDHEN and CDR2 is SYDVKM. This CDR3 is CASRRLAANYGYTF. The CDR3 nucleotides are TGTGCCAGCAGACGACTGGCAGCTAACTATGGCTACACCTTC.